Listed here are 27 T cell receptor beta chains from one sample, sequenced in a study of T-cell reconstitution after alpha-beta-depleted transplantation in children. Preparation of the TCRbeta library was carried out with unique molecular identifiers. In TCRdb, the PCR reads were re-called with MiXCR into one record per CDR3 protein. The sample shows roughly 110,000 distinct CDR3 sequences, about 9.4% of them seen only once. Sequencing used PBMCs, obtained before TCRalphabeta/CD19-depleted stem cell transplant. The receptors were gathered from a boy aged 2 to 10 with acute lymphoblastic leukemia, due to receive a stem cell transplant.

Ten or more counts support this clonotype. The rearrangement joins TRBV12-3 or TRBV12-4 to TRBJ1-6; TRBD1 matches 7 bases. V shed 1 base and J 6 bases; nucleotides not matched to a gene: 6. The CDR3 contains 16 residues. The CDR3 DNA is TGTGCCAGCAGTTTAGGCCAGGGGGATAGTAATTCACCCCTCCACTTT. The encoded protein is CASSLGQGDSNSPLHF.

This clonotype has only a few counts. The chain is built from TRBV6-5 and TRBJ1-5; TRBD1 agrees at 12 bases. The J segment lost 6 bases and the V segment lost 2 bases, leaving 2 bases of the junction unmatched. This CDR3 region has 15 residues. Per the germline V gene, CDR1 is MNHEY and CDR2 is SVGAGI. Written as DNA, the CDR3 is TGTGCCAGCAGTTACGGGGACAGGGGGCCTCAGCCCCAGCATTTT. Its translation is CASSYGDRGPQPQHF.

As to this clonotype: Mismatch with germline at one junction end may stem from a read error. This chain joins TRBV11-3 and TRBJ2-1; D is perhaps TRBD2 (5 bases). Germline V CDR1 and CDR2: SGHNT, YENEEA. This CDR3 is 15 amino acids long. CDR3 region: CASSPRGSSYNEEFF. As DNA, the CDR3 is TGTGCCAGCAGCCCACGTGGGAGCTCCTACAATGAGGAGTTCTTC.

This clonotype showed up many times. CDR3 coding DNA: TGTGCCAGCATGATACTGGCGGGGGAGCTGTTTTTT. Residues: CASMILAGELFF. This chain uses TRBV12-3 or TRBV12-4 with TRBJ2-2; D is uncertain. Trimming took 7 bases from V and 8 from J, leaving 11 bases between them. The CDR3 extends over 12 amino acids.

This clonotype was recorded many times. This chain connects TRBV12-3 or TRBV12-4 to TRBJ2-3, with 7 nucleotides matching TRBD1. The CDR3 contains 16 residues. The trim removed 6 bases at V and 8 bases at J, leaving 17 bases unmatched. CDR3: CASSSDPFLSGGTQYF. The CDR3 DNA sequence: TGTGCCAGCAGCAGCGACCCATTCCTCTCAGGGGGTACGCAGTATTTT.

This clonotype has at least ten counts. This sequence joins TRBV20-1 and TRBJ2-3, with D perhaps TRBD2 (5 bases). Germline CDR1 reads DFQATT; CDR2 reads SNEGSKA (reference sequence). V was trimmed by 5 bases and J by 5 bases, leaving 14 bases between them. The CDR3 has 13 amino acids. CDR3 in amino acids: CSAPRRAGDTQYF. The CDR3 coding sequence is TGCAGTGCTCCTCGAAGGGCGGGAGATACGCAGTATTTT.

This clonotype was observed a handful of times. CDR3 residues: CASILPGSYEQYF. CDR3 in DNA: TGTGCCAGCATCTTGCCCGGCTCCTACGAGCAGTACTTC. The genes are TRBV28 and TRBJ2-7; no clear D. V was shortened by 7 bases and J by 0 bases, with 10 bases between the two germline ends. CDR3 length: 13 residues. Germline V gene lookup returns CDR1 MDHEN and CDR2 SYDVKM.

This clonotype came up many times. V is TRBV10-3 and J is TRBJ2-3, with D possibly matching TRBD2 (6 bases). V gave up 6 bases and J gave up 4 bases, with 17 bases separating them. This CDR3 contains 15 residues. Germline V gene lookup returns CDR1 ENHRY and CDR2 SYGVKD. The CDR3, as DNA: TGTGCCATCAGAGCCGGGAGAAAGGGGCCAGATACGCAGTATTTT. This codes for CAIRAGRKGPDTQYF.

The V call is TRBV5-1, the J call TRBJ2-7, with 9 positions matching TRBD2. Trimming at V came to 4 bases and at J to 5 bases, leaving 10 bases not matched to a gene. This CDR3 spans 15 amino acids. Per germline, CDR1 SGHRS and CDR2 YFSETQ. CDR3 coding DNA: TGCGCCAGCAGCCTCGAGGGGACTAGCTACCACGAGCAGTACTTC. Its translation is CASSLEGTSYHEQYF.

Details on this clonotype: The conserved final phenylalanine or tryptophan is absent from the CDR3, which likely points to a read error. The CDR3 sequence is CASSPGTLRRYGYTY. As DNA, the CDR3 is TGTGCCAGCTCACCCGGGACCTTGAGGCGGTATGGCTACACCTAC. V and J are TRBV18 and TRBJ1-2, with D possibly TRBD1 on 5 matching bases. This CDR3 is built from 15 residues. Germline V gene sequence: CDR1 KGHSH, CDR2 LQKENI. The ends were cut back, 3 bases at V and 5 bases at J, with 16 bases in the middle.

This clonotype was seen repeatedly, ten times or more. The chain joins TRBV15 to TRBJ2-7; TRBD1 agrees at 10 bases. Germline CDR1 is LNHNV and CDR2 is YYDKDF (reference sequence). This CDR3 contains 15 residues. J was trimmed by 4 bases and V by 3 bases; bases with no gene match: 6. The CDR3 loop is CATSSGTGEIYEQYF. Here the CDR3 DNA reads TGTGCCACCAGCAGCGGGACAGGGGAGATATACGAGCAGTACTTC.

The chain employs TRBV5-1 and TRBJ2-1; D could derive from TRBD1 or TRBD2 (5 bases each). The V end was cut by 4 bases, the J end by 9 bases, with 20 bases between. The CDR3 is 15 residues long. Germline assignment: CDR1 SGHRS and CDR2 YFSETQ. The CDR3 nucleotides are TGCGCCAGCAGCCCCCCCCGCATTGGGACGAGTGAGCAGTTCTTC. Translated, it gives CASSPPRIGTSEQFF.

The V gene is TRBV25-1, the J gene TRBJ2-1; no clear D. CDR1 and CDR2 (germline): MGHDK, SYGVNS. The CDR3 consists of 14 residues. Trimming removed 4 bases at V and 0 bases at J, with 7 bases between. The CDR3 loop is CASSAVSSYNEQFF. For the CDR3, the DNA is TGTGCCAGCAGTGCGGTAAGCTCCTACAATGAGCAGTTCTTC.

This clonotype has at least ten counts. The chain uses TRBV7-9 and TRBJ1-5; no reliable D call. This CDR3 spans 12 amino acids. Germline V gene lookup returns CDR1 SEHNR and CDR2 FQNEAQ (reference sequence). Trimming stripped 2 bases from V and 5 bases from J, with 4 bases between. CDR3 nucleotides: TGTGCCAGCAGCTTACTCGATCAGCCCCAGCATTTT. Translated: CASSLLDQPQHF. Looking up the rest from reference TRBV7-9 and TRBJ1-5 gives the full variable domain: DTGVSQNPRHKITKRGQNVTFRCDPISEHNRLYWYRQTLGQGPEFLTYFQNEAQLEKSRLLSDRFSAERPKGSFSTLEIQRTEQGDSAMYLCASSLLDQPQHFGDGTRLSIL.

This clonotype was detected ten times or more. The chain combines TRBV20-1 with TRBJ2-3; D gene ambiguous. Trimming stripped 6 bases from V and 1 base from J, with 11 bases between. This CDR3 region has 13 residues. Germline values: CDR1 DFQATT, CDR2 SNEGSKA (reference sequence). CDR3 region: CSAPGDRTDTQYF. The CDR3 bases are TGCAGTGCCCCAGGAGACCGCACAGATACGCAGTATTTT.

This clonotype came up a few times. The CDR3 loop reads CASSALVSSGNTDTQYF. CDR3 in DNA: TGTGCCAGCAGCGCACTGGTTAGTAGCGGGAACACAGATACGCAGTATTTT. V and J are TRBV5-6 and TRBJ2-3; 8 nucleotides align to TRBD2. V lost 4 bases, J lost 2 bases, and 12 bases stayed unmatched. Germline CDR1 SGHDT, CDR2 YYEEEE. The CDR3 extends over 17 amino acids.

The chain is built from TRBV6-5 and TRBJ1-1; D uncertain. CDR3 length: 15 amino acids. Germline CDR1 MNHEY, CDR2 SVGAGI. Trimming removed 2 bases from V and 1 base from J, with 11 bases in between. CDR3 sequence (DNA): TGTGCCAGCAGTTACAGCCCTATCTCGAACACTGAAGCTTTCTTT. Its translation: CASSYSPISNTEAFF.

The table lists this clonotype with a few counts. The J gene is TRBJ1-5, the V gene TRBV10-2; 7 positions agree with TRBD1. The CDR3 length is 16 residues. Germline CDR1 WSHSY, CDR2 SAAADI. Unmatched junction bases numbered 10, after V lost 2 bases and J lost 6 bases. The CDR3 nucleotides read TGCGCCAGCAGTGAGACCGGGCAGGGGGTCGGTCAGCCCCAGCATTTT. Protein product: CASSETGQGVGQPQHF.

This clonotype was recorded at least ten times. The genes are TRBV27 and TRBJ2-1; 13 bases fit TRBD2. Germline assignment: CDR1 MNHEY and CDR2 SMNVEV (reference sequence). CDR3 length: 15 residues. The V and J ends lost 3 bases and 8 bases, in that order; junction bases with no gene match: 4. The CDR3 region is CASSFMGLAGYEQFF. The CDR3 nucleotides are TGTGCCAGCAGTTTTATGGGACTAGCGGGATATGAGCAGTTCTTC.

The J gene is TRBJ2-6, the V gene TRBV5-8, with D maybe TRBD2 (5 bases). Germline V gene sequence: CDR1 SGHTS, CDR2 YDEGEE. CDR3 length: 17 residues. Trimming took off 5 bases at V and 5 bases at J, with 20 bases between the two ends. CDR3: CASSSGGSSGRANVLTF. The DNA of the CDR3 is TGTGCCAGCAGTTCCGGAGGATCCTCTGGTAGGGCCAACGTCCTGACTTTC.

This clonotype was picked up a small number of times. The gene calls are TRBV12-3 or TRBV12-4 and TRBJ2-7; possibly TRBD2 for D (5 bases). The CDR3 runs to 12 residues. Trimming removed 6 bases at V and 7 bases at J, with 13 bases between. CDR3 sequence reads: CASSRGSGEQYF. The CDR3 DNA reads TGTGCCAGCAGCCGCGGCTCGGGGGAGCAGTACTTC.

This clonotype was observed at least ten times. This chain connects TRBV20-1 to TRBJ2-3; D remains ambiguous. This CDR3 comprises 15 residues. Germline CDR1 and CDR2: DFQATT and SNEGSKA (reference sequence). The V end lost 3 bases, the J end lost 2 bases, and 15 bases lay between the germline ends. The CDR3 loop reads CSASSARPHTDTQYF. The CDR3 DNA reads as TGCAGTGCTAGTAGTGCTAGGCCCCACACAGATACGCAGTATTTT.

V is TRBV28 and J is TRBJ2-1, with D tentatively TRBD2 (5 bases). The CDR3 runs to 15 residues. Trimming cost V 6 bases and J 8 bases, with 20 bases left between them. Germline values: CDR1 MDHEN, CDR2 SYDVKM. In DNA form, the CDR3 reads TGTGCCAGCAGCCTACTCAATCGGACGAGGGATGAGCAGTTCTTC. The encoded protein is CASSLLNRTRDEQFF.

This clonotype has ten or more counts. The chain recombines TRBV20-1 with TRBJ2-3; 9 nucleotides align to TRBD2. Trimming removed 1 base from V and 5 bases from J; junction bases left unmatched: 4. The CDR3 runs 14 residues. Looked up from germline, CDR1 is DFQATT and CDR2 is SNEGSKA (reference sequence). The CDR3 protein is CSARVLAGQDTQYF. CDR3 bases: TGCAGTGCTAGAGTACTAGCGGGCCAAGATACGCAGTATTTT.

The DNA for the CDR3 is TGCAGTGCTAGAGATTCTAGAGGCCTCTCTGGAAACACCATATATTTT. It codes for CSARDSRGLSGNTIYF. The chain links TRBV20-1 to TRBJ1-3; D ambiguous. The CDR3 is 16 residues long. Germline loops: CDR1 DFQATT, CDR2 SNEGSKA (reference sequence). Trimming left V 0 bases short and J 0 bases short, with 12 bases between.

This clonotype was seen at least ten times. This chain links TRBV7-8 with TRBJ2-7; D call uncertain. Trimming cost V 2 bases and J 3 bases, with 11 bases left between them. Germline V gene data show CDR1 as SGHVS and CDR2 as FQNEAQ. The CDR3 loop spans 14 amino acids. CDR3 sequence reads: CASSLLKTRYEQYF. The CDR3 nucleotides are TGTGCCAGCAGCTTATTGAAGACCCGCTACGAGCAGTACTTC.

This clonotype was seen a few times. The genes are TRBV7-2 and TRBJ1-1; D not resolved. The ends were cut back, 5 bases at V and 2 bases at J, with 12 bases in the middle. Germline V gene sequence: CDR1 SGHTA, CDR2 FQGNSA. This CDR3 is built from 14 residues. CDR3 region: CASSPTLVNTEAFF. The CDR3 DNA reads TGTGCCAGCAGCCCTACCTTGGTCAACACTGAAGCTTTCTTT.